This T cell receptor (beta chain) came from a study of graft-versus-host responses after intestinal transplantation (dated by TCRdb to the early 2020s). Background for the entire study: Multivisceral, liver-intestinal, or isolated intestinal transplants were received by the recipients. Samples from a few later patients were sequenced in-house on an Illumina MiSeq with MiXCR processing rather than by the commercial service. A peak of at least 4% donor T cells among recipient peripheral blood mononuclear cells was the definition used for donor T cell macrochimerism. To identify alloreactive clones, pre-transplant mixed lymphocyte reaction products were sequenced and compared with unstimulated pre-transplant donor and recipient T cells. Graft-versus-host and host-versus-graft alloreactive T cell clones were tracked in the graft, circulation and bone marrow after intestinal transplantation using bulk TCR-beta CDR3 sequencing. Anti-thymocyte globulin induction was given to all recipients, followed by maintenance tacrolimus and steroids for about 3 years. The cohort enrolled about two dozen intestinal transplant recipients, one of whom was a retransplant, and 3 patients without pretransplant specimens were excluded. The study at large found these results: GvH clones were detected in recipient bone marrow, and some of these GvH clones were observed earlier in ileal mucosa or blood, consistent with an intestinal mucosal origin. Early after transplant, peak levels of circulating GvH clones were found to be associated with declines in HvG clones. Conclusions were limited by the relatively low number and heterogeneity of intestinal transplant patients. In the allografts of patients with donor T cell macrochimerism, GvH to HvG T cell clonal ratios were high.

As for this clone: Its antigen target is currently unknown. No base-level quality is on record; no much larger clone is a single base apart.

The library was obtained by the immunoSEQ multiplex PCR assay. For most patients, high-throughput TCR-beta CDR3 sequencing of genomic DNA was performed by Adaptive Biotechnologies. Concerning the study's data processing: TCR sequencing data were retrieved from Adaptive's ImmunoSEQ software for about 17 patients, whereas a few other patients were processed with MiXCR and VDJtools. CDR3 nucleotide sequences shared between donor and recipient were removed because the origin of such sequences could not be assigned. Alloreactive clones required at least 2-fold expansion over unstimulated cells and minimum CFSE-low frequency of 0.002% (template counts) or 0.001% (read counts). Clones were considered mappable if detected in sequenced pre-transplant spleen, lymph node, or MLR CFSE-low populations of the donor or recipient. The cumulative frequency of alloreactive clones was calculated as a percentage of all sequences, weighted by copy number. This immuneACCESS table, as held by TCRdb, lists in-frame sequences with V and J called but not all clones. Of the missing ones, under half trace to an unresolved V gene in checked studies; the others have no known cause. Clone size and the V and J calls come from that table; the DNA yielded D and trimming. In all, the sample holds tens of thousands of clones, and about 90% of those were seen once. Roughly 1.5% of the sample is in the top ten clones.

In the first month after transplant, blood samples were collected up to 4 times, and after that at least monthly when available. The CDR3 contains 15 residues, cysteine and phenylalanine counted. Just CDR3 DNA is preserved here, 45 bases in frame from base 1. Ends trimmed: V by 3 bases, J by 0 bases; bases unmatched to a gene: 5. For CDR1 and CDR2, the germline V gene lists MNHNS and SASEGT. The sequence came from a human patient who received an intestinal transplant, so some T cells may come from the graft donor. The receptor chain draws on TRBV6-1 and TRBJ2-7, and TRBD1 matches 7 of the central bases. The starting material was PBMCs, obtained 26 days after transplant. The CDR3 amino acid sequence is: CASSEGQPYSYEQYF. The DNA reads as follows: TGTGCCAGCAGTGAGGGACAGCCCTACTCCTACGAGCAGTACTTC.